Given below is one T cell receptor beta chain in context. Cohort allocation depended upon clinical history that participants reported. This entry comes from a study of blood T cell repertoires in COVID-19. Study summary: The origin of the acute and convalescent COVID-19 samples was the United States, Italy and Spain.

In germline, CDR1 is SGHNT, CDR2 YYREEE (reference sequence). J was trimmed by 4 bases and V by 4 bases; bases with no gene match: 4. The CDR3 length is 16 residues. Authors' processing steps: Counts of nucleated cells, estimated from reference gene primer amplification, were obtained. Data came from immunoSEQ multiplex PCR; TCRdb stores just in-frame clones and leaves some out. That table gives V, J and clone size, and the DNA gave D and trimming. The sample holds a few hundred thousand clones, 85% seen once. Input material: PBMCs or T cells enriched from blood (not recorded which). The V and J genes are TRBV5-4 and TRBJ2-2, with 13 bases that match TRBD2. This TCR was recovered from a woman between 50 and 59 years old who had recovered from COVID-19. CDR3 DNA sequence: TGTGCCAGCAGCGGGGGACTAGCGGGATCCACCGGGGAGCTGTTTTTT. Its protein is CASSGGLAGSTGELFF.